The clone carrying this T cell receptor beta chain was seen a single time. What it binds is not known. The data are from a study of siplizumab effects on memory and regulatory T cells. Generated by immunoSEQ multiplex PCR, the TCRdb table keeps only in-frame clones and is missing some. Of more than 85,000 clones listed, just under 90% are singletons. Study-level points and caveats: Treg origin accounted for an average of around 69% of mappable alloreactive CD4+ clones with siplizumab and roughly 27% in controls. No assignable naive or memory phenotype existed for roughly 75-96% of proliferating CD4+ or CD8+ clones. It was never confirmed that proliferating Tregs from siplizumab cultures were suppressive. A major contribution to the alloresponse seemed to be made by naive T cells, which seemed more diverse than memory cells.

CDR3 size: 14 residues. CDR1 is SNHLY, CDR2 FYNNEI, per germline. The ends were cut back, 7 bases at V and 4 bases at J, with 16 bases in the middle. Sequences were obtained from CD4+ T cells sorted from blood. The V call is TRBV2, the J call TRBJ1-1, with D possibly being TRBD1 (5 bases). This TCR was recovered from a human donor in good health. The CDR3 loop is CASKRQGPSTEAFF. The CDR3 DNA follows: TGTGCCAGCAAGCGGCAGGGTCCCTCCACTGAAGCTTTCTTT.